This T cell receptor (beta chain) was captured in a study of blood T cell repertoires in COVID-19. Across the study: Whether acute or convalescent, the COVID-19 samples came from the United States, Italy and Spain. PBMCs, B-cell-depleted T cells, or T cells were the source of the cDNA or gDNA that made up the material.

The CDR3 spans 13 residues. Germline CDR1 is SEHNR and CDR2 is FQNEAQ (reference sequence). V was pared by 2 bases and J by 5 bases, with 2 bases of the junction left unmatched. Repertoires were generated with immunoSEQ multiplex PCR, while TCRdb's copy carries only in-frame clones and drops some. The table shows 160,000 or so clones, with 87% occurring only once. The clonotype originates from a woman in her fifties or sixties with acute or convalescent COVID-19. Sequences were obtained from peripheral blood. This chain connects TRBV7-9 to TRBJ2-5, with 7 bases identical to TRBD1. The CDR3 sequence: CASSLQDRETQYF. Written as DNA, the CDR3 is TGTGCCAGCAGCTTACAGGACAGGGAGACCCAGTACTTC.